Below are 5 T cell receptor beta chains sequenced from a single sample in a study of T cell responses to AZD1222 COVID-19 vaccine. Sequenced by immunoSEQ multiplex PCR; TCRdb stores in-frame clones only, minus some. The repertoire has 95,000 to 150,000 clones, roughly 87% of them found once; the top ten carry roughly a tenth. This specimen was peripheral blood, taken on day 0 of AZD1222 vaccination. All receptors derive from an adult in good health.

By share, this clone counts as medium-sized. The V gene is TRBV24-1, the J gene TRBJ2-1; TRBD1 agrees at 10 bases. Germline-derived CDR1 and CDR2 are KGHDR and SFDVKD. This CDR3 region has 16 residues. V gave up 4 bases and J gave up 7 bases; unmatched junction bases: 9. CDR3 sequence reads: CATSEAGTGVGNEQFF. CDR3 DNA sequence: TGTGCCACCAGTGAAGCCGGGACAGGGGTTGGGAATGAGCAGTTCTTC.

J is TRBJ2-1 and V is TRBV30; 7 nucleotides line up with TRBD2. With 3 bases clipped from V and 3 bases from J, the junction kept 11 bases outside the gene matches. Germline V gene data show CDR1 as GTSNPN and CDR2 as SVGIG (reference sequence). The CDR3 totals 16 residues. The CDR3 loop reads CAWSPPLAANYNEQFF. CDR3 nucleotide sequence: TGTGCCTGGAGCCCCCCCCTAGCGGCCAACTACAATGAGCAGTTCTTC.

There are a few counts of this clone. The chain uses TRBV7-2 and TRBJ2-5; D might be TRBD1 (7 bases). Germline V gives CDR1 SGHTA, CDR2 FQGNSA. V was trimmed by 5 bases and J by 5 bases, leaving 18 bases between them. This CDR3 comprises 15 residues. This chain's CDR3 is CASSPQEGAGETQYF. The CDR3 DNA sequence: TGTGCCAGCAGCCCCCAGGAGGGGGCGGGGGAGACCCAGTACTTC.

The rearrangement links TRBV2 to TRBJ2-3; either TRBD1 or TRBD2 may supply D (6 bases each). The CDR3 extends over 13 amino acids. From germline, CDR1 is SNHLY and CDR2 FYNNEI. The V end lost 9 bases, the J end lost 2 bases, and 12 bases lay between the germline ends. The DNA for the CDR3 is TGTGCCAGTCGTAGGGGGGTCACAGATACGCAGTATTTT. This translates into CASRRGVTDTQYF.

This clone was recorded a few times. The chain has TRBV6-6 and TRBJ2-3; D unresolved. CDR1 and CDR2 (germline): MNHNY, SVGAGI (reference sequence). This CDR3 contains 17 residues. The germline V and J ends were trimmed by 5 bases and 1 base, with 19 bases remaining between them. The CDR3 region is CASSHPRRRSGTDTQYF. CDR3 nucleotide sequence: TGTGCCAGCAGTCACCCCCGGCGGCGGTCTGGCACAGATACGCAGTATTTT.